Here is one T cell receptor (beta chain) with its context. In its sample, this clone was seen a few times. Its cognate antigen has yet to be identified. No much larger clone exists at a distance of one base, and base qualities are not known. The entire isolated RNA was reverse transcribed using the High Capacity cDNA Reverse Transcription Kit, and thus expressed TCRB transcripts were sequenced. Deep immunoSEQ sequencing was performed on naive, central memory and regulatory T cell samples, with an average of roughly 3.3 million total reads per sample. Sorted cells were lysed in RLT buffer, and RNA was extracted using DNase-treated RNeasy Micro or Mini kits according to cell number. Each cell subset was processed separately to prevent cross-contamination, with patient and healthy donor samples processed together. Using the immunoSEQ multiplex PCR, TCRB sequences were amplified from cDNA into 87-bp fragments spanning the CDR3 region. The amplicons were sequenced using the Illumina HiSeq platform. Per the authors' processing: Synthetic template baselines were used to correct PCR bias computationally, reads within Hamming distance 2 were collapsed together, and singletons that could not be merged were discarded. Reads were aligned to IMGT to assign V, D and J genes, CDR3 length, and insertions or deletions at six rearrangement sites. Within each subset, clonotype counts were normalized to the number of sorted cells before true diversity and Gini coefficients were calculated with the tcR R package. Repertoire sharing was quantified using the overlap coefficient calculated on TCRB nucleotide sequences. As a proxy for the pre-selection repertoire, out-of-frame TCRB sequences from naive cells were analyzed. TCRdb's version of the immuneACCESS table is confined to in-frame rearrangements and falls short of the full clone set. An unresolved V gene accounts for under half of the shortfall where checked; the remainder is of unknown origin. The V and J calls and clone size come from that table; D and trimming were worked out from the DNA. The table for this sample lists around 300,000 clones; roughly 9.6% of them were counted only once. The ten top clones hold over 0.015% of the sample.

This sample stems from a study of beta chain features in type 1 diabetes (dated by TCRdb to 2016 to 2019). In the study overall: Mean age, gender distribution, total cell number and subset yield were not different between patients and healthy donors. A total of around 110,000,000 sorted cells were examined across all samples, and RNA yield correlated strongly with the number of cells per subset. The study compared TCRB repertoires of sorted circulating CD4+ T cell subsets between recently diagnosed type 1 diabetes patients and matched healthy donors. Regulatory and stem cell-like memory subsets were isolated from only 8 patients and roughly 8 healthy donors, whereas naive and central memory subsets came from all 30 or so donors.

From each donor, a single peripheral blood sample of around 0.12 L on average was drawn into heparinised tubes. Using a panel that included CD45RO, CCR7, CD25, CD127, CD95 and CD27, naive, central memory, regulatory and stem cell-like memory CD4+ T cells were sorted on a BD FACSAria II. A purity above 95% was achieved for all sorted populations. PBMCs were isolated immediately by Lymphoprep density gradient centrifugation and stained directly without culture. Samples were stained and sorted in pairs, with one healthy donor and one patient per experiment, so that batch effects were minimized. General study outcomes and caveats: At VDJ recombination sites, type 1 diabetes patients had fewer insertions and more deleted nucleotides, which implies abnormalities in thymic rearrangement. Only small numbers of individuals were included in the HLA sub-analyses, which left unresolved whether HLA type had any influence on TCRB rearrangement. Naive, central memory and regulatory TCRB repertoires appeared to be more alike among patients than among healthy donors. Type 1 diabetes patients showed a moderate but significant shortening of TCRB CDR3 length in all four CD4+ subsets. Shorter templates might be favored by PCR, yet because patient and control samples were amplified and corrected together, any such skew would affect both groups equally. Sequencing cDNA rather than genomic DNA could over-represent highly expressing activated cells, although activation and CD3 levels did not differ between groups.

Sequencing was carried out using naive CD4+ T cells from blood. Explained via the paper, the cell subset or site label denotes: true naive CD4+ T cells. This receptor was identified in a woman younger than 45 in good health.

Read as DNA, the sequence is TGTGCCAGCTCGGTGACTAGCGGGCATTACAATGAGCAGTTCTTC. This encodes CASSVTSGHYNEQFF. This receptor chain uses TRBV18 and TRBJ2-1; TRBD2 lines up with 10 middle nucleotides. The cysteine opens and the phenylalanine closes a CDR3 of 15 amino acids. Only the CDR3 portion is preserved as DNA: 45 bases, with reading frame beginning at the first base. Compared with germline, V lacks 6 bases and J lacks 4 bases; bases without a gene match: 6. The germline V gene specifies KGHSH as CDR1 and LQKENI as CDR2.